This TCR beta chain was recovered during a study of blood T cell repertoires in COVID-19. About the research overall: Sources were T cells, B-cell-depleted T cells, or PBMCs; the material itself was cDNA or gDNA.

As handled by the study authors: The authors estimated nucleated cell counts from reference gene primer amplification. Data came from immunoSEQ multiplex PCR; TCRdb stores just in-frame clones and leaves some out. Clone size and V and J calls were adopted from that table, with D and trimming inferred from the DNA. This sample has around 300,000 clones, with 86% found just once. Cohort allocation depended upon clinical history that participants reported. Germline CDR1 is SGHVS and CDR2 is FQNEAQ. Between the trimmed V and J ends, which lost 2 bases and 7 bases, there was a span of 14 bases. This CDR3 has 15 residues.

This chain connects TRBV7-8 to TRBJ1-4; D is unresolved. This TCR derives from a woman between 18 and 29 years old who had recovered from COVID-19. The sample taken for sequencing was PBMCs or T cells enriched from blood (not recorded which). The CDR3 DNA sequence: TGTGCCAGCAGCTTAATATACCGGAGGCCTGAAAAACTGTTTTTT. Its translation: CASSLIYRRPEKLFF.